Below, one T cell receptor beta chain is given with its context. Treatment indicated: treatment-naive control, cytoreductive nephrectomy. The germline V gene has CDR1 SNHLY and CDR2 FYNNEI. After removal of 7 bases from V and 1 base from J, the junction contained 4 bases not matched to a gene. The CDR3 consists of 13 residues. The sample originates from a study of radiation and T cells in renal cell carcinoma. Using immunoSEQ multiplex PCR, the repertoire was profiled, and TCRdb retains in-frame clones only, with some absent. The table lists over 10,000 clones, about 61% of them singletons. Material: tumor tissue, obtained from a patient whose treatment was nephrectomy without radiotherapy. The J gene is TRBJ2-7, the V gene TRBV2; 7 bases agree with TRBD1. The origin of this receptor is an elderly woman with renal cell carcinoma. The CDR3 DNA sequence: TGTGCCAGCAAATGGGACAGTTCCTACGAGCAGTACGTC. The encoded protein is CASKWDSSYEQYV.